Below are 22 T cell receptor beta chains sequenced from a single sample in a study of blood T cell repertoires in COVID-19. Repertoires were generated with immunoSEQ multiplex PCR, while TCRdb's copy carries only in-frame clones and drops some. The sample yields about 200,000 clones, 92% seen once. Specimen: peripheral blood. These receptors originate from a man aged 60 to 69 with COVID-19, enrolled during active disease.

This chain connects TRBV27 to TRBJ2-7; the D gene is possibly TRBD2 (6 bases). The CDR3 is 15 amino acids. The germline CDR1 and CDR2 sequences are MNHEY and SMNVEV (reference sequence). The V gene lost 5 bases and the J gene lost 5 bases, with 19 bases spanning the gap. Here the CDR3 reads CASSPTSRGEDEQYF. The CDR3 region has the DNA TGTGCCAGCAGTCCTACTTCGAGAGGGGAGGACGAGCAGTACTTC.

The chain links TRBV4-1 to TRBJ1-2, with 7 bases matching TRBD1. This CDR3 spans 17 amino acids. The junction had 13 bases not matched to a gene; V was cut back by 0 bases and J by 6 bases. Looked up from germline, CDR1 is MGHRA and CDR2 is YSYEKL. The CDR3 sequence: CASSQDVAGGLLHGYTF. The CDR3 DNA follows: TGCGCCAGCAGCCAAGATGTGGCAGGGGGACTTCTACATGGCTACACCTTC.

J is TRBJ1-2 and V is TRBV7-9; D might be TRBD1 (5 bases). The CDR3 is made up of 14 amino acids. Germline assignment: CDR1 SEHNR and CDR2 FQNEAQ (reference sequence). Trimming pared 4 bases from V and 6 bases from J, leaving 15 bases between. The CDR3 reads CASSYVQLGDGYTF. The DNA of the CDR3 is TGTGCCAGCAGCTACGTTCAGCTAGGGGATGGCTACACCTTC.

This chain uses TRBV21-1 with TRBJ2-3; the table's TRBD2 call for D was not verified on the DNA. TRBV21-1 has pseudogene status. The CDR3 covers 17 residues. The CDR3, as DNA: TGTGCCAGCAGCAAAGTGGTCCAGCGGGAGGGAGGGGATACGCAGTATTTT. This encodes CASSKVVQREGGDTQYF.

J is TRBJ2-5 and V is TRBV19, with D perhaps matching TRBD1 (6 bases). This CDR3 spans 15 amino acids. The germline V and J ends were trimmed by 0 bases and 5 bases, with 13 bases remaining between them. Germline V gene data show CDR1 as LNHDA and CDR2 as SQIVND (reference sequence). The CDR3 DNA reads TGTGCCAGTAGTATAGATCTGGGGGCGCGGGAGACCCAGTACTTC. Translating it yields CASSIDLGARETQYF.

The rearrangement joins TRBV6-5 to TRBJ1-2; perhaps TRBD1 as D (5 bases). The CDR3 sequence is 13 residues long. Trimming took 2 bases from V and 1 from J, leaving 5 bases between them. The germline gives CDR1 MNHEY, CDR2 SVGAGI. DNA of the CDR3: TGTGCCAGCAGTTACGACAGTAACTATGGCTACACCTTC. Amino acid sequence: CASSYDSNYGYTF.

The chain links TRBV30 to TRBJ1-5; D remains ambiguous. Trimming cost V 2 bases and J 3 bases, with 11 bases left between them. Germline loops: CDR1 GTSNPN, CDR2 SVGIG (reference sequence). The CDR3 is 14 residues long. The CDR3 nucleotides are TGTGCCTGGAGTAGGAGAGACCTCAATCAGCCCCAGCATTTT. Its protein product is CAWSRRDLNQPQHF.

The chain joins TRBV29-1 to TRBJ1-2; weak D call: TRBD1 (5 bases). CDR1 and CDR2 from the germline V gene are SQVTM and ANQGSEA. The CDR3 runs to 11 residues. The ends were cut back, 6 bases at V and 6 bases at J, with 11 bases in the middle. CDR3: CSVQGTDGYTF. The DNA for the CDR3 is TGCAGCGTGCAGGGTACTGATGGCTACACCTTC.

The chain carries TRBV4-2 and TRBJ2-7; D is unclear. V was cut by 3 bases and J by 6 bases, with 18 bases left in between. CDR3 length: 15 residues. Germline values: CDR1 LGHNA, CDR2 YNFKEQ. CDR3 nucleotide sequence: TGTGCCAGCAGCCATAGCCTAGGCCCCTCCGTCGAGCAGTACTTC. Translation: CASSHSLGPSVEQYF.

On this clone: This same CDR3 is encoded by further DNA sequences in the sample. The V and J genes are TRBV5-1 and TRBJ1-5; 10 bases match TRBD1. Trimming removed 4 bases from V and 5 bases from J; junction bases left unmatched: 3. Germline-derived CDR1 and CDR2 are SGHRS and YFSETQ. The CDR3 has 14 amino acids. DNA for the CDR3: TGCGCCAGCAGCCCCGGGACAGGGGATCAGCCCCAGCATTTT. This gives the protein CASSPGTGDQPQHF. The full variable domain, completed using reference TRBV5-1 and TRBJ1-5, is KAGVTQTPRYLIKTRGQQVTLSCSPISGHRSVSWYQQTPGQGLQFLFEYFSETQRNKGNFPGRFSGRQFSNSRSEMNVSTLELGDSALYLCASSPGTGDQPQHFGDGTRLSIL.

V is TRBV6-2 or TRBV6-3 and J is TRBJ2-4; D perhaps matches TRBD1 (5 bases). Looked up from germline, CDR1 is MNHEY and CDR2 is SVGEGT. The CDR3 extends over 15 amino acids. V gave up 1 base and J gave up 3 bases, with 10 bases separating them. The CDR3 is CASSYLGRDKNIQYF. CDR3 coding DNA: TGTGCCAGCAGTTACTTGGGCAGGGACAAAAACATTCAGTACTTC.

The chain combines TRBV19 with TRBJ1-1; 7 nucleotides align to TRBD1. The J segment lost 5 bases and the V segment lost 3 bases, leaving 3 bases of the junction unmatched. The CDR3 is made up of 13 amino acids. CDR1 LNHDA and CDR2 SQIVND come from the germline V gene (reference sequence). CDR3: CASSIDRATEAFF. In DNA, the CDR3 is TGTGCCAGTAGTATCGACAGGGCGACTGAAGCTTTCTTT.

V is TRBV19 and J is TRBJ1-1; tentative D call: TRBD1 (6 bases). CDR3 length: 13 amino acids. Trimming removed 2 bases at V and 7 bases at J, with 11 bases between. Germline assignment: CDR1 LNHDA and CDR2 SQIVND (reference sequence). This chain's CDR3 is CASSIIGGFEAFF. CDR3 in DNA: TGTGCCAGTAGTATAATAGGGGGTTTTGAAGCTTTCTTT.

CDR3 nucleotide sequence: TGCGCCAGCAGCTTGGTTAGCGGGAGTGCCGAGCAGTACTTC. Protein sequence: CASSLVSGSAEQYF. This chain joins TRBV5-1 and TRBJ2-7; 9 bases fit TRBD2. The junction had 4 bases not matched to a gene; V was cut back by 0 bases and J by 6 bases. The CDR3 has 14 amino acids. Looked up from germline, CDR1 is SGHRS and CDR2 is YFSETQ.

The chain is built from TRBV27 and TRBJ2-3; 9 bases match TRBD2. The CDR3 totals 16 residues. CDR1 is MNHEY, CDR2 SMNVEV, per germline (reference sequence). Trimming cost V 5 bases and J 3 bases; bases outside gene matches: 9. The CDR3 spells CASSPLSGRETDTQYF. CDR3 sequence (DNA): TGTGCCAGCAGTCCCCTTAGCGGGAGAGAGACAGATACGCAGTATTTT.

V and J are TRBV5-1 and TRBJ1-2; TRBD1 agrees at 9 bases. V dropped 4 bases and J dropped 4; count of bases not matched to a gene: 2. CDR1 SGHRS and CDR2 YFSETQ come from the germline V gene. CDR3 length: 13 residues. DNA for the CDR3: TGCGCCAGCAGCGAGGACAGGGGCTATGGCTACACCTTC. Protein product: CASSEDRGYGYTF.

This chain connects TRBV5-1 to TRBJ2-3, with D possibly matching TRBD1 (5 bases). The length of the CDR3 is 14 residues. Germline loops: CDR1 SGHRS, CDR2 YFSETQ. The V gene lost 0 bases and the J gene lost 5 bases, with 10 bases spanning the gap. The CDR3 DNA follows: TGCGCCAGCAGCTTGGCCAGGGCAGAAGATACGCAGTATTTT. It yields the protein CASSLARAEDTQYF.

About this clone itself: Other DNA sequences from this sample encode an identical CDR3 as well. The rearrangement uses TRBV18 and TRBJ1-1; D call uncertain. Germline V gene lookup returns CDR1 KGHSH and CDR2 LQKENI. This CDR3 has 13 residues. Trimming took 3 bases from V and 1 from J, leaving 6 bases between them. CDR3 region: CASSPQENTEAFF. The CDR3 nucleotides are TGTGCCAGCTCACCGCAGGAGAACACTGAAGCTTTCTTT.

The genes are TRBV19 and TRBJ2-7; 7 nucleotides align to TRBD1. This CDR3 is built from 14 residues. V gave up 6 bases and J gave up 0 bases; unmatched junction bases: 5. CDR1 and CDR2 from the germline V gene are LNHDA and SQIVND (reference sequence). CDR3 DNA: TGTGCCAGTAGAAGCCGGGACAGCTCCTACGAGCAGTACTTC. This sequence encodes CASRSRDSSYEQYF.

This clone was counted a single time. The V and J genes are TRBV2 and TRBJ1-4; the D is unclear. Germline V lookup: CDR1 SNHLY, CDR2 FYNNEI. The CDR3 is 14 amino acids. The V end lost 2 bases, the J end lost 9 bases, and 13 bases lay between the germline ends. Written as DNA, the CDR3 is TGTGCCAGCAGTGAAAGGCAGGTTCGGAAAAAACTGTTTTTT. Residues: CASSERQVRKKLFF. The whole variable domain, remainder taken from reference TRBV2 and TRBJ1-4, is EPEVTQTPSHQVTQMGQEVILRCVPISNHLYFYWYRQILGQKVEFLVSFYNNEISEKSEIFDDQFSVERPDGSNFTLKIRSTKLEDSAMYFCASSERQVRKKLFFGSGTQLSVL.

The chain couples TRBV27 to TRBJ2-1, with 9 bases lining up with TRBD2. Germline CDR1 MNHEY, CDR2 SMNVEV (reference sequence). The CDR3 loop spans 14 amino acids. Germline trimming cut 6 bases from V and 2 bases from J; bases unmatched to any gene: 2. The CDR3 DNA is TGTGCCAGCAGGCTAGCGGGAACCTACAATGAGCAGTTCTTC. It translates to CASRLAGTYNEQFF.

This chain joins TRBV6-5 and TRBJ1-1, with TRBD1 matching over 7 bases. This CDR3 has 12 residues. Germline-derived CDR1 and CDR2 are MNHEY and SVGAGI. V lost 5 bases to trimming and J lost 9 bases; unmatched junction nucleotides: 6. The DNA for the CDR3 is TGTGCCAGCAGTCCCTCGACAGGGCAAGCTTTCTTT. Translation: CASSPSTGQAFF.